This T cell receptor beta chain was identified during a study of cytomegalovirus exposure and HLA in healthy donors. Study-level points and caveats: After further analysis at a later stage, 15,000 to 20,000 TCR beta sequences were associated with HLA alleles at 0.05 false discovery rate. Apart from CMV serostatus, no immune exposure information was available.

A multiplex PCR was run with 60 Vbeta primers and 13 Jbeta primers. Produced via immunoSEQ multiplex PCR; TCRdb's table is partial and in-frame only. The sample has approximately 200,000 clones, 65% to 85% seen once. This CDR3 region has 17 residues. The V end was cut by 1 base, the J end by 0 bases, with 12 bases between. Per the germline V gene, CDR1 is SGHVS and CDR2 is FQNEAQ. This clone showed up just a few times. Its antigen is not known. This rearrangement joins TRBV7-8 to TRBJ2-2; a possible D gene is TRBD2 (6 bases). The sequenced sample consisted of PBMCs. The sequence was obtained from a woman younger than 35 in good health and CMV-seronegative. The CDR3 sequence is CASSLERAGPNTGELFF. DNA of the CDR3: TGTGCCAGCAGCTTAGAAAGAGCGGGCCCGAACACCGGGGAGCTGTTTTTT.